The T cell receptor beta chain under discussion was sequenced for a study of OX40 agonist ivuxolimab in advanced cancers. Study overall: Patients were given ivuxolimab, an antibody that agonizes OX40 (CD134). Three patients, one with hepatocellular carcinoma and two with cutaneous melanoma, achieved partial responses. Eligibility admitted prior anti-PD-1, anti-PD-L1 or anti-CTLA-4 therapy; approximately 40% had some. The study's findings and limits: Certain nonresponders additionally had low normalized T-cell clonal expansion.

This clone has more than one count but fewer than ten. What it binds is unknown. This CDR3 region has 15 residues. Germline values: CDR1 SQVTM, CDR2 ANQGSEA. V lost 7 bases and J 1 base, leaving 20 bases between the germline ends. Some clones are missing from TCRdb's copy, which holds only in-frame ones; the method was immunoSEQ multiplex PCR. Here the sample spans approximately 82,000 clones, 86% being singletons. The sample consisted of CD4+ or CD8+ T cells sorted from blood, taken in a trial of the OX40 agonist ivuxolimab. V is TRBV29-1 and J is TRBJ2-7; D is perhaps TRBD2 (6 bases). The sequence came from an adult with an advanced solid tumor such as melanoma, head and neck, liver or kidney cancer. The CDR3 nucleotides are TGCAGCGCCCCGACCTCGAAGGAGGGATCCTACGAGCAGTACTTC. Protein sequence: CSAPTSKEGSYEQYF.